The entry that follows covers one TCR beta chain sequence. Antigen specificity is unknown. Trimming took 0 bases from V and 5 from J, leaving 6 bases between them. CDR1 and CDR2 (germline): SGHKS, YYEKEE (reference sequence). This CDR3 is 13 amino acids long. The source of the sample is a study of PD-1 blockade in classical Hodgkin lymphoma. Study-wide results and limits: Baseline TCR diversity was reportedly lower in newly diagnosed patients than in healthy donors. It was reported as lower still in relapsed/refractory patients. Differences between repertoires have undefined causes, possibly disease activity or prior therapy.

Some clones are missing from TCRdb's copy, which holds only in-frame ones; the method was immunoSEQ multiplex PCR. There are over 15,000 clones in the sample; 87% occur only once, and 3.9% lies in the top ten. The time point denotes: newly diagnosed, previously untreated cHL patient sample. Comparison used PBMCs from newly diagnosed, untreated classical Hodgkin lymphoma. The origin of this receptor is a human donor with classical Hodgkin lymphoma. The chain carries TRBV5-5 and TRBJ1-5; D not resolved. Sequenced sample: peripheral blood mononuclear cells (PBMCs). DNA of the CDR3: TGTGCCAGCAGCTTGGAGGTACATCAGCCCCAGCATTTT. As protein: CASSLEVHQPQHF.